This T cell receptor (beta chain) was identified during a study of T cells in Graves' hyperthyroidism and ophthalmopathy. RNA transcripts served as the template for amplifying TCR beta CDR3 regions. A first-round RT-PCR of the TCR CDR3 used the HTBI primer set. TCRdb reanalysed the multiplex PCR reads using MiXCR and keeps one entry per CDR3 protein. The sample contains a few hundred thousand distinct CDR3 sequences, 17% of which appear only once. Many counts were recorded for this clonotype. Its antigen is unknown. Disease duration was under 3 months in the ophthalmopathy patients, who also had a Clinical Activity Score of at least 3 and a NOSPECS grade of at least 4. Diagnostic assessment was based on clinical symptoms, serum thyroxine and TRAb, thyroid ultrasound and orbital computed tomography. Fresh peripheral blood, roughly 10 ml, was the source of the PBMCs. Whole-study results and caveats: Researchers found most expanded thyroid clonotypes above 0.001 in blood as well.

Trimming cost V 3 bases and J 2 bases, with 11 bases left between them. From germline, CDR1 is SGHTA and CDR2 FQGNSA. The CDR3 has 14 amino acids. The V and J genes are TRBV7-2 and TRBJ2-7; D gene uncertain. Material: blood. The clonotype comes from a woman aged 18-29 years with Graves' ophthalmopathy. The CDR3: CASSLGPNTYEQYF. CDR3 bases: TGTGCCAGCAGCTTGGGTCCGAACACCTACGAGCAGTACTTC. The whole variable domain, remainder taken from reference TRBV7-2 and TRBJ2-7, is GAGVSQSPSNKVTEKGKDVELRCDPISGHTALYWYRQSLGQGLEFLIYFQGNSAPDKSGLPSDRFSAERTGGSVSTLTIQRTQQEDSAVYLCASSLGPNTYEQYFGPGTRLTVT.